Each of the 30 T cell receptor beta chains below was sequenced from the same sample in a study of blood T cell repertoires in COVID-19. Assay: immunoSEQ multiplex PCR; the TCRdb copy retains only in-frame clones and omits some. The table includes about 160,000 clones, over 70% detected once. Source material: peripheral blood. The source of these receptors is a woman aged 80 or over with active or convalescent COVID-19.

V and J are TRBV5-8 and TRBJ1-2; 9 bases are a match to TRBD1. After removal of 0 bases from V and 4 bases from J, the junction contained 4 bases not matched to a gene. The germline gives CDR1 SGHTS, CDR2 YDEGEE. The CDR3 is 15 amino acids. In DNA form, the CDR3 reads TGTGCCAGCAGCTTGGGGACAGGGGCCCTCTATGGCTACACCTTC. Amino acid sequence: CASSLGTGALYGYTF.

This chain links TRBV11-2 with TRBJ1-1; the match to TRBD1 covers 8 bases. The germline gives CDR1 SGHAT, CDR2 FQNNGV. With V trimmed by 5 bases and J by 0 bases, 5 bases remained unmatched. This CDR3 is built from 15 residues. CDR3 sequence (DNA): TGTGCCAGCAGCCTCCGGGACAGGATGAACACTGAAGCTTTCTTT. This codes for CASSLRDRMNTEAFF.

Here the CDR3 reads CAISDGGPTDTQYF. For the CDR3, the DNA is TGTGCCATCAGTGACGGGGGTCCCACAGATACGCAGTATTTT. J is TRBJ2-3 and V is TRBV10-3; D may be TRBD2 (6 bases). This CDR3 region has 14 residues. Trimming stripped 3 bases from V and 2 bases from J, with 9 bases between. Germline CDR1 and CDR2: ENHRY and SYGVKD.

As for this clone: A junction end diverges from the germline sequence, so it may reflect a read error. The V gene is TRBV4-1, the J gene TRBJ2-7, with D possibly being TRBD2 (7 bases). Per the germline V gene, CDR1 is MGHRA and CDR2 is YSYEKL. The CDR3 sequence is 16 residues long. The DNA of the CDR3 is TGCGCCAGCAGCAAAGAAGGGGGGGAGGGGACCTACGAGCAGTACTTC. Protein product: CASSKEGGEGTYEQYF.

This clone was counted between two and nine times. This chain links TRBV4-3 with TRBJ1-1; TRBD1 might be the D (5 bases). The length of the CDR3 is 14 residues. Germline V gene lookup returns CDR1 LGHNA and CDR2 YSLEER. Trimming shortened V by 0 bases and J by 7 bases, and 12 bases separated the two germline ends. CDR3 protein: CASSQDARGYEAFF. Here the CDR3 DNA reads TGCGCCAGCAGCCAAGATGCAAGGGGATATGAAGCTTTCTTT.

This clone was recorded a few times. The rearrangement joins TRBV5-1 to TRBJ1-1; 8 bases align to TRBD1. Germline trimming cut 1 base from V and 4 bases from J; bases unmatched to any gene: 3. CDR1 is SGHRS and CDR2 is YFSETQ in the germline V gene. The CDR3 has 14 residues. This CDR3 is CASSLSDRGTEAFF. In DNA form, the CDR3 reads TGCGCCAGCAGCTTGTCAGACAGGGGCACTGAAGCTTTCTTT.

The CDR3, as DNA: TGCGCCAGCAGCCAAGTTCTGGGGCAATACGAGCAGTACTTC. This encodes CASSQVLGQYEQYF. This chain connects TRBV4-1 to TRBJ2-7; tentatively, D is TRBD1 (5 bases). The CDR3 loop spans 14 amino acids. With 1 base removed from V and 4 bases from J, the gap between germline ends came to 11 bases. Germline CDR1 is MGHRA and CDR2 is YSYEKL.

V is TRBV6-2 or TRBV6-3 and J is TRBJ2-1, with 8 bases fitting TRBD2. In germline, CDR1 is MNHEY, CDR2 SVGEGT. The CDR3 sequence is 14 residues long. With 4 bases clipped from V and 6 bases from J, the junction kept 5 bases outside the gene matches. The CDR3 nucleotides read TGTGCCAGCAGTTCAGGCGGGGGGTTCAATGAGCAGTTCTTC. Its translation is CASSSGGGFNEQFF.

Details on this clone: The same CDR3 arises from other DNA sequences in this sample as well. V usage is TRBV7-3 and J usage is TRBJ2-3; 9 bases agree with TRBD2. The CDR3 runs to 15 residues. With V trimmed by 3 bases and J by 0 bases, 1 base remained unmatched. The V gene's germline CDR1 is SGHTA and CDR2 FQGTGA. The CDR3, as DNA: TGTGCCAGCAGCTTTAGCGGGGGAAGCACAGATACGCAGTATTTT. Amino acids: CASSFSGGSTDTQYF.

The chain carries TRBV2 and TRBJ1-5; D is perhaps TRBD1 (5 bases). The V end lost 0 bases, the J end lost 2 bases, and 14 bases lay between the germline ends. This CDR3 region has 17 residues. The germline CDR1 and CDR2 sequences are SNHLY and FYNNEI. CDR3 in amino acids: CASSEALRGGGNQPQHF. For the CDR3, the DNA is TGTGCCAGCAGTGAAGCGCTTCGGGGGGGAGGCAATCAGCCCCAGCATTTT.

This sequence joins TRBV30 and TRBJ1-2; 8 nucleotides align to TRBD1. Losses at the gene ends were 0 bases for V and 5 bases for J; bases not matched to a gene: 8. Per the germline V gene, CDR1 is GTSNPN and CDR2 is SVGIG (reference sequence). This CDR3 comprises 15 residues. CDR3 nucleotides: TGTGCCTGGAGTGTACCGACAGGGGATAGTTATGGCTACACCTTC. This encodes CAWSVPTGDSYGYTF.

This clone showed up just a few times. The chain links TRBV12-3 or TRBV12-4 to TRBJ2-7, with a weak D call TRBD2 (6 bases). There are 11 residues in the CDR3. The ends were cut back, 6 bases at V and 7 bases at J, with 10 bases in the middle. This chain's CDR3 is CASSLGREQYF. The DNA of the CDR3 is TGTGCCAGCAGCTTGGGGAGGGAGCAGTACTTC.

This clone was seen many times. This chain connects TRBV7-9 to TRBJ1-2; tentatively, D is TRBD1 (5 bases). Deletions cut 2 bases from V and 1 base from J, with 14 bases between. This CDR3 is built from 16 residues. Germline assignment: CDR1 SEHNR and CDR2 FQNEAQ (reference sequence). CDR3 in amino acids: CASSLRGPGFNYGYTF. The CDR3 DNA sequence: TGTGCCAGCAGCTTAAGGGGCCCGGGCTTTAACTATGGCTACACCTTC.

This chain links TRBV4-1 with TRBJ2-7; tentatively, D is TRBD1 (5 bases). Germline V gives CDR1 MGHRA, CDR2 YSYEKL. Between the trimmed V and J ends, which lost 2 bases and 2 bases, there was a span of 13 bases. The CDR3 sequence is 15 residues long. The CDR3 DNA is TGCGCCAGCAGCCAAATAGACACAGGAGCCTACGAGCAGTACTTC. Its translation is CASSQIDTGAYEQYF.

The rearrangement joins TRBV30 to TRBJ1-4; 9 bases are shared with TRBD1. Germline V gene lookup returns CDR1 GTSNPN and CDR2 SVGIG (reference sequence). The ends lost 7 bases at V and 5 bases at J; junction bases unmatched: 5. This CDR3 is 13 amino acids long. The CDR3 loop is CAFLDRGNEKLFF. The CDR3 region has the DNA TGTGCCTTTCTCGACAGGGGGAATGAAAAACTGTTTTTT.

This chain uses TRBV25-1 with TRBJ1-1; 8 bases line up with TRBD1. CDR1 and CDR2 from the germline V gene are MGHDK and SYGVNS. J was trimmed by 2 bases and V by 6 bases; bases with no gene match: 11. This CDR3 spans 16 amino acids. CDR3 DNA: TGTGCCAGCAGAAACAGGGGGGGAGGATTAAACACTGAAGCTTTCTTT. Translated: CASRNRGGGLNTEAFF.

This rearrangement joins TRBV11-2 to TRBJ1-5; tentative D call: TRBD1 (5 bases). The CDR3 loop spans 13 amino acids. Germline CDR1 is SGHAT and CDR2 is FQNNGV. The germline V and J ends were trimmed by 8 bases and 4 bases, with 12 bases remaining between them. The CDR3 DNA is TGTGCCAGCCAGTACGACAGAAATCAGCCCCAGCATTTT. This codes for CASQYDRNQPQHF.

This chain joins TRBV7-8 and TRBJ1-5; possibly TRBD1 for D (5 bases). In germline, CDR1 is SGHVS, CDR2 FQNEAQ. The CDR3 has 16 residues. Trimming stripped 2 bases from V and 1 base from J, with 12 bases between. CDR3 sequence: CASSLSGGTSNQPQHF. In DNA, the CDR3 is TGTGCCAGCAGCTTATCGGGGGGAACAAGCAATCAGCCCCAGCATTTT.

This clone has just a few counts. The CDR3 sequence: CASSEASVRGNSPLHF. In DNA form, the CDR3 reads TGTGCCAGCAGTGAAGCGAGTGTCAGGGGAAATTCACCCCTCCACTTT. The chain couples TRBV2 to TRBJ1-6; perhaps TRBD1 as D (6 bases). The V end was cut by 0 bases, the J end by 7 bases, with 13 bases between. The CDR3 totals 16 residues. The germline CDR1 and CDR2 sequences are SNHLY and FYNNEI.

The CDR3, as DNA: TGTGCCAGCAGCTCTGGGCCAGCTTCGAACACCGGGGAGCTGTTTTTT. Protein: CASSSGPASNTGELFF. The rearrangement uses TRBV5-6 and TRBJ2-2; D not certain. The V and J ends lost 3 bases and 0 bases respectively, with 12 bases between them. The CDR3 covers 16 residues. Germline V gene sequence: CDR1 SGHDT, CDR2 YYEEEE.

This chain joins TRBV3-1 (or the pseudogene TRBV3-2) and TRBJ2-5; 9 bases are a match to TRBD2. After removal of 10 bases from V and 5 bases from J, the junction contained 5 bases not matched to a gene. The CDR3 is 12 residues long. CDR1 is LGHDT, CDR2 YNNKEL, per germline (reference sequence). CDR3 region: CATGTSRETQYF. In nucleotides, the CDR3 is TGTGCCACCGGGACTAGCAGGGAGACCCAGTACTTC.

The gene calls are TRBV30 and TRBJ2-7; 7 bases align to TRBD1. The ends lost 4 bases at V and 4 bases at J; junction bases unmatched: 7. In germline, CDR1 is GTSNPN, CDR2 SVGIG (reference sequence). This CDR3 is built from 13 residues. The CDR3 DNA is TGTGCCTGGACCCGGGACAGACCATACGAGCAGTACTTC. Protein product: CAWTRDRPYEQYF.

The V and J genes are TRBV5-1 and TRBJ2-5; weak D call: TRBD1 (6 bases). The ends were cut back, 0 bases at V and 4 bases at J, with 10 bases in the middle. Germline assignment: CDR1 SGHRS and CDR2 YFSETQ. The CDR3 extends over 14 amino acids. This chain's CDR3 is CASSLVGARETQYF. Written as DNA, the CDR3 is TGCGCCAGCAGCTTGGTGGGGGCCAGAGAGACCCAGTACTTC.

The genes are TRBV18 and TRBJ1-1; 9 nucleotides line up with TRBD1. J was trimmed by 3 bases and V by 3 bases; bases with no gene match: 8. This CDR3 is built from 16 residues. The germline CDR1 and CDR2 sequences are KGHSH and LQKENI. The CDR3 bases are TGTGCCAGCTCACCTAGGCTACAGGGGGCAGACACTGAAGCTTTCTTT. As protein: CASSPRLQGADTEAFF.

This rearrangement joins TRBV27 to TRBJ1-5; 7 nucleotides line up with TRBD1. The CDR3 runs to 14 residues. V lost 6 bases to trimming and J lost 7 bases; unmatched junction nucleotides: 9. In germline, CDR1 is MNHEY, CDR2 SMNVEV (reference sequence). CDR3 bases: TGTGCCAGCAGGAGAGGGGGCGCGGGACAGCCCCAGCATTTT. This sequence encodes CASRRGGAGQPQHF.

CDR3 in DNA: TGTGCCAGTAGGATAGCGGGGGGAATCTACGAGCAGTACTTC. Translation: CASRIAGGIYEQYF. V and J are TRBV6-5 and TRBJ2-7; 10 nucleotides agree with TRBD2. Losses at the gene ends were 9 bases for V and 3 bases for J; bases not matched to a gene: 8. Germline lookup yields CDR1 MNHEY and CDR2 SVGAGI. This CDR3 contains 14 residues.

V is TRBV7-3 and J is TRBJ2-3; D is uncertain. CDR1 is SGHTA and CDR2 is FQGTGA in the germline V gene. The CDR3 is 14 residues long. Trimming pared 2 bases from V and 2 bases from J, leaving 8 bases between. CDR3 region: CASSLGLDTDTQYF. The CDR3 bases are TGTGCCAGCAGCTTAGGCCTAGACACAGATACGCAGTATTTT.

The rearrangement links TRBV18 to TRBJ1-2; D gene ambiguous. V was pared by 1 base and J by 5 bases, with 14 bases between. This CDR3 is 15 amino acids long. CDR1 KGHSH and CDR2 LQKENI come from the germline V gene. The DNA for the CDR3 is TGTGCCAGCTCACCACGGGCGGGCGCAGTTTATGGCTACACCTTC. This encodes CASSPRAGAVYGYTF.

This chain links TRBV7-2 with TRBJ2-4; no firm D call. V dropped 6 bases and J dropped 1 base, with 10 bases sitting between them. The V gene's germline CDR1 is SGHTA and CDR2 FQGNSA. CDR3 length: 14 amino acids. The CDR3 bases are TGTGCCAGCAGTGGTGAGGCGGCCAAAAACATTCAGTACTTC. Protein sequence: CASSGEAAKNIQYF. The whole variable domain, remainder taken from reference TRBV7-2 and TRBJ2-4, is GAGVSQSPSNKVTEKGKDVELRCDPISGHTALYWYRQSLGQGLEFLIYFQGNSAPDKSGLPSDRFSAERTGGSVSTLTIQRTQQEDSAVYLCASSGEAAKNIQYFGAGTRLSVL.

The chain recombines TRBV12-5 with TRBJ2-3; 9 nucleotides agree with TRBD1. This CDR3 spans 16 amino acids. Germline CDR1 LGHNT, CDR2 FRNRAP. V gave up 5 bases and J gave up 4 bases; unmatched junction bases: 10. The CDR3 loop reads CASGPGTGKLSDTQYF. The CDR3 nucleotides read TGTGCTAGTGGTCCCGGGACAGGGAAGTTATCAGATACGCAGTATTTT.